These 13 T cell receptor beta chains were all obtained from the same sample, sequenced in a study of blood T cells in healthy people across ages. The second PCR ran about 6 to 12 cycles with a sample-barcoded 5' primer and J-beta primers. MiXCR was run by TCRdb on the 5' RACE reads, yielding one entry per CDR3 protein. This sample yields 600,000 or so distinct CDR3 sequences, of which approximately 30% are seen a single time; 15% to 18% belongs to the top ten. The sample comprised blood. All receptors come from a woman of 80 years or more in good health.

This clonotype was seen repeatedly, ten times or more. This chain joins TRBV7-9 and TRBJ1-2, with a weak D call TRBD1 (6 bases). The germline gives CDR1 SEHNR, CDR2 FQNEAQ (reference sequence). The CDR3 has 14 residues. The ends were cut back, 6 bases at V and 5 bases at J, with 16 bases in the middle. CDR3 nucleotide sequence: TGTGCCAGCAGTTTACCCGACAGGAGTTATGGCTACACCTTC. Its translation is CASSLPDRSYGYTF.

This clonotype was seen at least ten times. This sequence joins TRBV6-2 or TRBV6-3 and TRBJ1-1; D unresolved. The V gene's germline CDR1 is MNHEY and CDR2 SVGEGT. The V end was cut by 2 bases, the J end by 7 bases, with 8 bases between. The CDR3 consists of 12 residues. CDR3 bases: TGTGCCAGCAGTTACGGTCTTTATGAAGCTTTCTTT. It yields the protein CASSYGLYEAFF.

The chain combines TRBV5-1 with TRBJ2-5; 12 bases map to TRBD2. CDR1 SGHRS and CDR2 YFSETQ come from the germline V gene. The CDR3 contains 14 residues. J was trimmed by 11 bases and V by 9 bases; bases with no gene match: 14. CDR3 sequence: CANKGLAGWNEQYF. For the CDR3, the DNA is TGCGCCAACAAAGGACTAGCGGGGTGGAATGAGCAGTACTTC.

This chain connects TRBV20-1 to TRBJ2-7, with 10 bases identical to TRBD2. The CDR3 loop spans 14 amino acids. The germline CDR1 and CDR2 sequences are DFQATT and SNEGSKA (reference sequence). J gave up 0 bases and V 7 bases, and 6 bases lay outside the gene matches. This CDR3 reads CSVIPSGGSYEQYF. The CDR3, as DNA: TGCAGTGTTATTCCTAGCGGGGGCTCCTACGAGCAGTACTTC.

The V call is TRBV29-1, the J call TRBJ2-3; weak D call: TRBD2 (7 bases). This CDR3 comprises 16 residues. Trimming took 4 bases from V and 3 from J, leaving 20 bases between them. Germline V gene lookup returns CDR1 SQVTM and CDR2 ANQGSEA. The CDR3 reads CSVVSGAYRVTDTQYF. The CDR3 region has the DNA TGCAGCGTTGTCAGCGGGGCCTACAGGGTAACAGATACGCAGTATTTT.

The chain has TRBV19 and TRBJ1-5; possibly TRBD1 for D (6 bases). Germline V gives CDR1 LNHDA, CDR2 SQIVND (reference sequence). V lost 6 bases and J lost 3, with 15 bases in between. This CDR3 comprises 15 residues. CDR3 in amino acids: CASSTGAASNQPQHF. CDR3 coding DNA: TGTGCCAGTAGCACGGGGGCGGCGTCCAATCAGCCCCAGCATTTT.

This sequence joins TRBV2 and TRBJ2-3; tentative D call: TRBD1 (6 bases). Germline V gene data show CDR1 as SNHLY and CDR2 as FYNNEI. Trimming left V 4 bases short and J 3 bases short, with 14 bases between. CDR3 length: 15 residues. The CDR3 nucleotides read TGTGCCAGCAGTGGCAGGGGCCTCCTTACAGATACGCAGTATTTT. This codes for CASSGRGLLTDTQYF. Together with reference TRBV2 and TRBJ2-3, the CDR3 gives the full variable domain: EPEVTQTPSHQVTQMGQEVILRCVPISNHLYFYWYRQILGQKVEFLVSFYNNEISEKSEIFDDQFSVERPDGSNFTLKIRSTKLEDSAMYFCASSGRGLLTDTQYFGPGTRLTVL.

This clonotype was detected a few times. V is TRBV19 and J is TRBJ1-2; a weak D match, TRBD1 (6 bases). This CDR3 is 16 amino acids long. V was clipped by 4 bases and J by 2 bases, with 17 bases between them. CDR1 is LNHDA, CDR2 SQIVND, per germline (reference sequence). CDR3 residues: CASSNPWTATNYGYTF. CDR3 bases: TGTGCCAGTAGTAATCCGTGGACAGCCACCAACTATGGCTACACCTTC.

About this clonotype: An end of the junction does not agree with germline; a read error may underlie this. The CDR3 reads CASSSTSGGAETRYF. The CDR3, as DNA: TGTGCCAGCAGCTCGACTAGCGGGGGGGCAGAGACCCGGTACTTC. The chain joins TRBV7-2 to TRBJ2-5; 14 bases are a match to TRBD2. CDR1 is SGHTA and CDR2 is FQGNSA in the germline V gene. There are 15 residues in the CDR3.

This clonotype was found many times. This rearrangement joins TRBV6-5 to TRBJ2-1; D not certain. Germline loops: CDR1 MNHEY, CDR2 SVGAGI. The CDR3 runs 11 residues. Between the trimmed V and J ends, which lost 7 bases and 2 bases, there was a span of 3 bases. The CDR3 sequence: CASKAYNEQFF. CDR3 nucleotide sequence: TGTGCCAGCAAGGCCTACAATGAGCAGTTCTTC.

This clonotype has at least ten counts. The chain has TRBV3-1 and TRBJ2-5; TRBD2 matches 10 bases. Germline-derived CDR1 and CDR2 are LGHDT and YNNKEL (reference sequence). The CDR3 runs 15 residues. Trimming took 0 bases from V and 11 from J; bases not matched to a gene: 9. CDR3 in amino acids: CASSQDQRGGNEQYF. The CDR3 DNA follows: TGTGCCAGCAGCCAAGATCAGCGGGGGGGCAATGAGCAGTACTTC.

Many counts were recorded for this clonotype. This CDR3 is CASTRGPYNSPLHF. For the CDR3, the DNA is TGTGCCAGCACCCGTGGCCCCTATAATTCACCCCTCCACTTT. This chain links TRBV27 with TRBJ1-6; no firm D call. Trimming took 7 bases from V and 2 from J, leaving 9 bases between them. Germline V gene data show CDR1 as MNHEY and CDR2 as SMNVEV (reference sequence). This CDR3 has 14 amino acids.

The chain has TRBV11-1 and TRBJ2-1; tentative D call: TRBD2 (5 bases). V shed 1 base and J shed 3 bases, with 7 bases lying between them. From germline, CDR1 is SGHAT and CDR2 FQDESV (reference sequence). This CDR3 is built from 14 residues. CDR3 loop: CASSLEGDYNEQFF. The CDR3 DNA follows: TGTGCCAGCAGCTTAGAGGGAGACTACAATGAGCAGTTCTTC.